This T cell receptor beta chain was identified during a study of beta chain features in type 1 diabetes. Study-wide context: Summed over all samples, the examined sorted cells came to 90 million to 120 million.

Expressed TCRB transcripts were sequenced after all isolated RNA was converted to cDNA. TCRdb keeps only in-frame clones here, not all; method: immunoSEQ multiplex PCR. The table includes tens of thousands of clones, nearly 50% detected once. Trimming removed 6 bases from V and 7 bases from J, with 12 bases in between. Germline V gives CDR1 DFQATT, CDR2 SNEGSKA (reference sequence). The CDR3 has 11 amino acids. Note on this clone: The antigen is not known. Other DNA sequences in this sample translate to the same CDR3.

Heparinised blood was drawn once per donor, averaging around 120 mL. The study, taken as a whole, reports: Shorter templates may be favored by PCR, equally so in patients and controls. TCRB CDR3 length was moderately but significantly reduced in all four CD4+ subsets of Type 1 diabetes patients.

Sequencing was carried out using central memory CD4+ T cells from blood. The rearrangement uses TRBV20-1 and TRBJ1-1; TRBD1 might be the D (5 bases). The sequence was collected from a man under 40 with type 1 diabetes. This CDR3 reads CSASPGGEAFF. The DNA for the CDR3 is TGCAGTGCCTCTCCGGGGGGTGAAGCTTTCTTT.